The TCR beta chain described here comes from a study of control samples from healthy donors and cancer patients. Libraries were prepared by immunoSEQ multiplex PCR; TCRdb keeps only in-frame clonotypes and omits some of them. The repertoire consists of 70,000 to 75,000 clones, with 94% occurring once and the leading ten covering under 3.5%. The CDR3 runs 16 residues. The germline gives CDR1 SGHNT, CDR2 YENEEA. Trimming cost V 6 bases and J 0 bases; bases outside gene matches: 9. The receptor's source is a woman in her twenties or thirties in good health. What was sequenced was blood. The gene calls are TRBV11-3 and TRBJ1-1; TRBD1 matches at 8 bases. This CDR3 reads CASSLGLTGVNTEAFF. In DNA form, the CDR3 reads TGTGCCAGCAGTCTGGGCCTGACAGGGGTGAACACTGAAGCTTTCTTT.